One and the same sample provided the 25 T cell receptor beta chains below, sequenced in a study of blood T cell repertoires in COVID-19. Clones were read by immunoSEQ multiplex PCR, and TCRdb kept only the in-frame ones, dropping some. Of about 230,000 clones in the sample, 65% to 90% were seen once. The sample was peripheral blood. Every receptor here comes from a woman aged 50 to 60 with acute or convalescent COVID-19.

The chain recombines TRBV5-1 with TRBJ1-4; no clear D. V lost 1 base to trimming and J lost 2 bases, with 6 bases between them. CDR3 length: 14 residues. From germline, CDR1 is SGHRS and CDR2 YFSETQ. The CDR3 spells CASSLTRTNEKLFF. DNA of the CDR3: TGCGCCAGCAGCTTGACCAGGACTAATGAAAAACTGTTTTTT. The entire variable domain, with the rest obtained from reference TRBV5-1 and TRBJ1-4, is as follows: KAGVTQTPRYLIKTRGQQVTLSCSPISGHRSVSWYQQTPGQGLQFLFEYFSETQRNKGNFPGRFSGRQFSNSRSEMNVSTLELGDSALYLCASSLTRTNEKLFFGSGTQLSVL.

The chain uses TRBV4-2 and TRBJ1-1; TRBD1 is a possible D gene (5 bases). Germline CDR1 is LGHNA and CDR2 is YNFKEQ. The CDR3 totals 14 residues. V dropped 4 bases and J dropped 4 bases, with 13 bases sitting between them. As DNA, the CDR3 is TGTGCCAGCAGCCCGACAGTTTCGGGCACTGAAGCTTTCTTT. This codes for CASSPTVSGTEAFF.

Regarding this clone: The junction departs from germline at one end; a sequencing error may be responsible. This chain connects TRBV7-9 to TRBJ2-1; TRBD2 matches at 7 bases. The CDR3 is 15 residues long. Germline V gene sequence: CDR1 SEHNR, CDR2 FQNEAQ (reference sequence). The CDR3 reads CASRLGAGEYNEQFF. In DNA, the CDR3 is TGTGCCAGCAGATTAGGTGCGGGAGAGTACAATGAGCAGTTCTTC.

CDR3 bases: TGTGCCAGTAGTTCTGGGGGCGTAGCAACTAATGAAAAACTGTTTTTT. Translated: CASSSGGVATNEKLFF. The chain employs TRBV19 and TRBJ1-4, with D perhaps TRBD1 (6 bases). CDR1 is LNHDA, CDR2 SQIVND, per germline (reference sequence). The CDR3 contains 16 residues. Trimming took 5 bases from V and 0 from J, leaving 13 bases between them. Together with reference TRBV19 and TRBJ1-4, the CDR3 gives the full variable domain: DGGITQSPKYLFRKEGQNVTLSCEQNLNHDAMYWYRQDPGQGLRLIYYSQIVNDFQKGDIAEGYSVSREKKESFPLTVTSAQKNPTAFYLCASSSGGVATNEKLFFGSGTQLSVL.

A few counts support this clone. The V and J genes are TRBV18 and TRBJ1-3, with 7 bases that match TRBD1. V shed 7 bases, J shed 0 bases, and the junction held 18 bases outside the gene matches. Germline-derived CDR1 and CDR2 are KGHSH and LQKENI. The CDR3 consists of 19 residues. CDR3 sequence (DNA): TGTGCCAGCTACACTAAGCCCTGGGACAGTCCTCACTCTGGAAACACCATATATTTT. Translated: CASYTKPWDSPHSGNTIYF.

Notes on this clone: At the DNA level, this CDR3 is encoded by other sequences in the same sample as well. This chain uses TRBV5-1 with TRBJ2-7; a weak D match, TRBD2 (7 bases). Germline V gene data show CDR1 as SGHRS and CDR2 as YFSETQ. V was shortened by 1 base and J by 1 base, with 9 bases between the two germline ends. There are 14 residues in the CDR3. The CDR3 nucleotides are TGCGCCAGCAGCTTGAGCGGGACATCCTACGAGCAGTACTTC. It is translated as CASSLSGTSYEQYF.

The chain is built from TRBV7-2 and TRBJ2-4; D is ambiguous. Per germline, CDR1 SGHTA and CDR2 FQGNSA. This CDR3 spans 12 amino acids. Trimming removed 2 bases from V and 12 bases from J, with 11 bases in between. CDR3 nucleotides: TGTGCCAGCAGCTTATCTAGGTGGAATCAGTACTTC. It specifies CASSLSRWNQYF.

This sequence joins TRBV27 and TRBJ2-1, with a weak D call TRBD1 (5 bases). Between the trimmed V and J ends, which lost 4 bases and 3 bases, there was a span of 19 bases. In germline, CDR1 is MNHEY, CDR2 SMNVEV (reference sequence). The CDR3 extends over 17 amino acids. DNA for the CDR3: TGTGCCAGCAGTTCGAAAAGGGGTGGAATTAGCTACAATGAGCAGTTCTTC. It encodes CASSSKRGGISYNEQFF.

The CDR3 DNA follows: TGTGCCTGGAGTGCCCTTGACAGGGACAATCAGCCCCAGCATTTT. Amino acids: CAWSALDRDNQPQHF. This rearrangement joins TRBV30 to TRBJ1-5, with TRBD1 identical over 7 bases. Germline trimming cut 1 base from V and 3 bases from J; bases unmatched to any gene: 6. CDR1 is GTSNPN and CDR2 is SVGIG in the germline V gene (reference sequence). The CDR3 runs to 15 residues.

The chain is built from TRBV6-7 and TRBJ1-4; D is possibly TRBD1 (5 bases). TRBV6-7 is recorded as an ORF, its role being uncertain. There are 19 residues in the CDR3. The V end was cut by 1 base, the J end by 1 base, with 19 bases between. CDR3 sequence: CASSYWGGNSRLTNEKLFF. In nucleotides, the CDR3 is TGTGCCAGCAGTTACTGGGGGGGTAACAGTCGGTTAACTAATGAAAAACTGTTTTTT.

This chain uses TRBV7-9 with TRBJ2-5, with D perhaps TRBD1 (7 bases). There are 16 residues in the CDR3. V lost 5 bases and J lost 5, with 21 bases in between. Germline lookup yields CDR1 SEHNR and CDR2 FQNEAQ (reference sequence). CDR3 sequence: CASSRGTAGSGETQYF. The CDR3 region has the DNA TGTGCCAGCAGCCGCGGGACAGCCGGATCCGGGGAGACCCAGTACTTC. Full variable domain (remainder filled in from reference TRBV7-9 and TRBJ2-5): DTGVSQNPRHKITKRGQNVTFRCDPISEHNRLYWYRQTLGQGPEFLTYFQNEAQLEKSRLLSDRFSAERPKGSFSTLEIQRTEQGDSAMYLCASSRGTAGSGETQYFGPGTRLLVL.

The chain carries TRBV6-2 or TRBV6-3 and TRBJ2-1; TRBD2 agrees at 8 bases. Germline values: CDR1 MNHEY, CDR2 SVGEGT. The CDR3 is made up of 14 amino acids. Unmatched junction bases numbered 5, after V lost 4 bases and J lost 6 bases. The CDR3 loop is CASSSAGVPNEQFF. CDR3 coding DNA: TGTGCCAGCAGTTCAGCGGGAGTTCCCAATGAGCAGTTCTTC.

The genes are TRBV19 and TRBJ1-2; a weak D match, TRBD1 (6 bases). The CDR3 runs 13 residues. Germline-derived CDR1 and CDR2 are LNHDA and SQIVND (reference sequence). V was clipped by 3 bases and J by 8 bases, with 13 bases between them. CDR3 in amino acids: CASSIQGQTGYTF. The CDR3 bases are TGTGCCAGTAGTATTCAGGGACAAACGGGCTACACCTTC.

The chain uses TRBV5-1 and TRBJ2-3; 7 bases agree with TRBD1. The CDR3 is 15 residues long. V lost 4 bases and J lost 0; bases outside the gene matches: 5. The germline V gene has CDR1 SGHRS and CDR2 YFSETQ. CDR3 bases: TGCGCCAGCAGCGAAGGGGGCGCAAGCACAGATACGCAGTATTTT. This translates into CASSEGGASTDTQYF.

The sample holds a few counts of this clone. The chain joins TRBV4-1 to TRBJ2-7; 8 nucleotides align to TRBD2. V gave up 2 bases and J gave up 6 bases; unmatched junction bases: 6. This CDR3 region has 14 residues. CDR1 and CDR2 (germline): MGHRA, YSYEKL. The CDR3 protein is CASSQTPGLGEQYF. The DNA for the CDR3 is TGCGCCAGCAGCCAAACTCCGGGACTAGGCGAGCAGTACTTC.

The genes are TRBV7-6 and TRBJ2-1; TRBD2 aligns across 8 bases. Trimming at V came to 6 bases and at J to 4 bases, leaving 8 bases not matched to a gene. There are 15 residues in the CDR3. Germline V gene lookup returns CDR1 SGHVS and CDR2 FNYEAQ. Here the CDR3 reads CASRLREELYNEQFF. In nucleotides, the CDR3 is TGTGCCAGCAGGTTGCGGGAGGAATTATACAATGAGCAGTTCTTC.

The rearrangement links TRBV28 to TRBJ1-2, with 7 bases fitting TRBD1. Germline V lookup: CDR1 MDHEN, CDR2 SYDVKM. V shed 7 bases and J 4 bases; nucleotides not matched to a gene: 6. This CDR3 is 13 amino acids long. The CDR3 sequence is CASNRQGLYGYTF. In DNA, the CDR3 is TGTGCCAGCAACCGACAGGGACTCTATGGCTACACCTTC.

Written as DNA, the CDR3 is TGTGCCAGCAGGCGGGGGGCGCTTGAAAAACTGTTTTTT. This encodes CASRRGALEKLFF. V gene TRBV2 combines with J gene TRBJ1-4; D is perhaps TRBD1 (6 bases). The CDR3 extends over 13 amino acids. Germline V CDR1 and CDR2: SNHLY, FYNNEI. Trimming cost V 6 bases and J 7 bases, with 12 bases left between them.

J is TRBJ2-3 and V is TRBV7-9; 8 positions match TRBD2. The length of the CDR3 is 14 residues. Losses at the gene ends were 6 bases for V and 6 bases for J; bases not matched to a gene: 8. The V gene's germline CDR1 is SEHNR and CDR2 FQNEAQ (reference sequence). The CDR3 DNA follows: TGTGCCAGCAGTGCAGGGACTAGATTTGATACGCAGTATTTT. The encoded protein is CASSAGTRFDTQYF.

The chain joins TRBV24-1 to TRBJ2-3; 10 nucleotides match TRBD1. Germline values: CDR1 KGHDR, CDR2 SFDVKD. CDR3 size: 17 residues. V trimming: 2 bases; J trimming: 0 bases; junction bases outside the gene matches: 4. The CDR3 is CATSDSGQGYSTDTQYF. The CDR3 DNA sequence: TGTGCCACCAGTGATTCGGGACAGGGGTATAGCACAGATACGCAGTATTTT.

The chain employs TRBV4-3 and TRBJ2-7; the D gene is possibly TRBD1 (5 bases). The CDR3 spans 14 residues. V was pared by 5 bases and J by 6 bases, with 17 bases between. Germline-derived CDR1 and CDR2 are LGHNA and YSLEER. This CDR3 reads CASSFGPDRAEQYF. The CDR3, as DNA: TGCGCCAGCAGCTTTGGACCCGACAGAGCCGAGCAGTACTTC.

The CDR3 spells CASSGGATNEKLFF. Here the CDR3 DNA reads TGTGCCAGCTCTGGGGGGGCAACTAATGAAAAACTGTTTTTT. The chain uses TRBV2 and TRBJ1-4; perhaps TRBD1 as D (5 bases). The V and J ends lost 8 bases and 0 bases respectively, with 10 bases between them. From germline, CDR1 is SNHLY and CDR2 FYNNEI. The CDR3 sequence is 14 residues long. Full variable domain (rest looked up from reference TRBV2 and TRBJ1-4): EPEVTQTPSHQVTQMGQEVILRCVPISNHLYFYWYRQILGQKVEFLVSFYNNEISEKSEIFDDQFSVERPDGSNFTLKIRSTKLEDSAMYFCASSGGATNEKLFFGSGTQLSVL.

In its sample, this clone was seen a few times. This sequence joins TRBV7-8 and TRBJ2-1; 9 nucleotides align to TRBD2. V lost 4 bases, J lost 8 bases, and 12 bases stayed unmatched. CDR3 length equals 16 residues. Per the germline V gene, CDR1 is SGHVS and CDR2 is FQNEAQ. CDR3 sequence (DNA): TGTGCCAGCAGCTACCCCCAGGGTAGCGGGGGTCATGAGCAGTTCTTC. Translation gives CASSYPQGSGGHEQFF.

V is TRBV10-2 and J is TRBJ2-7; 7 bases match TRBD2. Germline V gene sequence: CDR1 WSHSY, CDR2 SAAADI. The junction had 15 bases not matched to a gene; V was cut back by 11 bases and J by 2 bases. The CDR3 runs to 15 residues. CDR3 residues: CAVSLGASGTYEQYF. The CDR3 coding sequence is TGCGCCGTTTCCCTCGGGGCTAGCGGTACCTACGAGCAGTACTTC.

The CDR3, as DNA: TGTGCCAGCAGCCGACAGGGGGCGGACACCGGGGAGCTGTTTTTT. The encoded protein is CASSRQGADTGELFF. This sequence joins TRBV5-5 and TRBJ2-2; TRBD1 matches 10 bases. The germline gives CDR1 SGHKS, CDR2 YYEKEE (reference sequence). The V gene end was trimmed by 4 bases and the J gene end by 3 bases; junction bases not matched to a gene: 3. There are 15 residues in the CDR3.